This T cell receptor beta chain was sequenced for a study of blood T cell repertoires in COVID-19. Looking at the study overall: Italy, Spain and the United States were the sources of the convalescent and acute COVID-19 samples. From T cells, B-cell-depleted T cells, or PBMCs came the material, which was cDNA or gDNA.

Germline V gene data show CDR1 as MDHEN and CDR2 as SYDVKM. V gave up 4 bases and J gave up 1 base; unmatched junction bases: 5. The CDR3 length is 15 residues. In the original workflow: Estimation of nucleated cell counts relied on the amplification of reference gene primers. TCRdb's copy holds only in-frame clones and misses some; the assay was immunoSEQ multiplex PCR. Clonal size and the V and J genes are those of that table, whereas D and trimming came from the DNA. Among 95,000 to 110,000 clones, approximately 84% were seen once, and the ten largest hold approximately 4.1%. Specimen: peripheral blood. The rearrangement uses TRBV28 and TRBJ1-1, with 8 bases fitting TRBD1. The receptor was isolated from a human donor in a cohort sampled during active COVID-19. CDR3 DNA sequence: TGTGCCAGCAGTTCCCGGGGACAGGAGAACACTGAAGCTTTCTTT. Translated: CASSSRGQENTEAFF.